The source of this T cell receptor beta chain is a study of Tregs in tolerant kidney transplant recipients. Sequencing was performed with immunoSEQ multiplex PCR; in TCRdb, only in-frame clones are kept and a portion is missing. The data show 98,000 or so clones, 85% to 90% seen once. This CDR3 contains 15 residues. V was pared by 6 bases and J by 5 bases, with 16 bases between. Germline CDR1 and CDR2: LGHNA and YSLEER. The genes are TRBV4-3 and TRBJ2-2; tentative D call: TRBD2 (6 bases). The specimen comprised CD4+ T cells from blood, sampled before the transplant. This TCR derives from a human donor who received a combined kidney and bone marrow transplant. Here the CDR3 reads CASRVEQGGTGELFF. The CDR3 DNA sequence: TGCGCCAGCAGGGTGGAGCAGGGAGGTACCGGGGAGCTGTTTTTT.